Sequencing of this T cell receptor beta chain was carried out in a study of cytomegalovirus exposure and HLA in healthy donors. Study observations and caveats: A few chains tied to CMV proved CMV antigen-specific in vitro. The TCR clusters that emerged in the first cohort tended, a later analysis found, to co-occur in the 120 or so validation repertoires. Cytomegalovirus association was assigned to about 150 TCR beta chains.

Note on this clone: Its specificity is not known.

The repertoire was sequenced with immunoSEQ multiplex PCR; TCRdb's copy has only in-frame clones and lacks some. The data contain about 180,000 clones, about nine tenths of them seen just once; the ten biggest clones take up roughly 2.7%. Sequencing input: PBMCs. The source is a man aged 18 to 35 in good health and CMV-seropositive.

The CDR3 is CASSLETSGSYEQYF. CDR3 nucleotide sequence: TGTGCCAGCAGCTTAGAAACTAGCGGATCCTACGAGCAGTACTTC. The chain combines TRBV7-9 with TRBJ2-7; 8 bases are shared with TRBD2. V lost 1 base to trimming and J lost 1 base; unmatched junction nucleotides: 3. The CDR3 covers 15 residues. Germline V gene data show CDR1 as SEHNR and CDR2 as FQNEAQ (reference sequence). Full variable domain (remainder filled in from reference TRBV7-9 and TRBJ2-7): DTGVSQNPRHKITKRGQNVTFRCDPISEHNRLYWYRQTLGQGPEFLTYFQNEAQLEKSRLLSDRFSAERPKGSFSTLEIQRTEQGDSAMYLCASSLETSGSYEQYFGPGTRLTVT.